The TCR beta chain described here comes from a study of cytomegalovirus exposure and HLA in healthy donors. Points from the study as a whole: The authors later linked a missense DCLRE1C variant to TCR beta V- and J-gene trimming. A later analysis associated around 17,000 TCR beta sequences with HLA alleles at a 0.05 false discovery rate.

This clone has only a few counts. Antigen: not known. Amplification used 60 Vbeta primers and 13 Jbeta primers. Produced via immunoSEQ multiplex PCR; TCRdb's table is partial and in-frame only. Seen here are about 120,000 clones, over 60% observed once, and the top ten hold 2.7%. With 8 bases clipped from V and 7 bases from J, the junction kept 12 bases outside the gene matches. Germline CDR1 SQVTM, CDR2 ANQGSEA. The CDR3 totals 15 residues. The sequence was collected from a woman aged 40 to 50 in good health and CMV-seropositive. The J gene is TRBJ2-1, the V gene TRBV29-1, with 12 bases lining up with TRBD1. Sequencing used PBMCs. The CDR3 loop is CSLQVGTGGINEQFF. The CDR3 DNA reads TGCAGCCTCCAAGTGGGGACAGGGGGCATAAATGAGCAGTTCTTC.